This T cell receptor (beta chain) was identified in a study of shared clonotypes between healthy human individuals. The germline V and J ends were trimmed by 10 bases and 4 bases, with 0 bases remaining between them. Germline V gives CDR1 MDHEN, CDR2 SYDVKM. The CDR3 totals 8 residues. All donors were Caucasian adults living in Nashville, Tennessee. Deep-level assay runs were performed. Sequencing was performed with immunoSEQ multiplex PCR; in TCRdb, only in-frame clones are kept and a portion is missing. The table records 2 million to 3 million clones, roughly 93% of them present only once. The receptor was derived from a young man in good health. Some clones in this sample may be carry-over from other donors' samples. The chain employs TRBV28 and TRBJ2-3; D is unresolved. The sample taken for sequencing was naive CD4+ T cells from PBMCs. Subset meaning: CD45RA+ positively selected. The CDR3 region is CATDTQYF. As DNA, the CDR3 is TGTGCCACAGATACGCAGTATTTT.